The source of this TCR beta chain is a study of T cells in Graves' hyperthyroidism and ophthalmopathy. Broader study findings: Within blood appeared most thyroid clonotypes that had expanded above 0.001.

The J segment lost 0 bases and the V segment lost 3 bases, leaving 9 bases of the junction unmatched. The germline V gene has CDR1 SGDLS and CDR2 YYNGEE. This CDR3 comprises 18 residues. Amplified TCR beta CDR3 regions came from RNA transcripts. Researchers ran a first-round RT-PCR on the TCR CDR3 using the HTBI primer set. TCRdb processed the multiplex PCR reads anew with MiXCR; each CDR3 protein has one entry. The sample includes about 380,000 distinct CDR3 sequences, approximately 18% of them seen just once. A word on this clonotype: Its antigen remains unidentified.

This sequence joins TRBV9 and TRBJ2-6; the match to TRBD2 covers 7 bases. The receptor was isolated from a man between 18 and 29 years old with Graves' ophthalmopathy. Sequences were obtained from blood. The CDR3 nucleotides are TGTGCCAGCAGCGCCAGCGGGGTCGGGCCCTCTGGGGCCAACGTCCTGACTTTC. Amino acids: CASSASGVGPSGANVLTF. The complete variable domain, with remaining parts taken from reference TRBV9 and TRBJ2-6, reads DSGVTQTPKHLITATGQRVTLRCSPRSGDLSVYWYQQSLDQGLQFLIQYYNGEERAKGNILERFSAQQFPDLHSELNLSSLELGDSALYFCASSASGVGPSGANVLTFGAGSRLTVL.